Listed here are 13 T cell receptor beta chains from one sample, sequenced in a study of blood T cell repertoires in COVID-19. Sequenced by immunoSEQ multiplex PCR; TCRdb stores in-frame clones only, minus some. The sample consists of about 9,000 clones, less than 90% of them appearing once. Sequencing used peripheral blood. These receptors were collected from a human donor in a cohort sampled during active COVID-19.

The chain joins TRBV6-6 to TRBJ2-6; tentatively, D is TRBD2 (5 bases). Trimming took off 10 bases at V and 0 bases at J, with 10 bases between the two ends. The length of the CDR3 is 14 residues. Germline lookup yields CDR1 MNHNY and CDR2 SVGAGI (reference sequence). The CDR3 loop is CAIRGSSGANVLTF. CDR3 coding DNA: TGTGCCATCCGTGGGAGCTCTGGGGCCAACGTCCTGACTTTC.

The V gene is TRBV6-2 or TRBV6-3, the J gene TRBJ2-3; 11 bases agree with TRBD2. Germline CDR1 and CDR2: MNHEY and SVGEGT. V lost 5 bases to trimming and J lost 1 base; unmatched junction nucleotides: 2. The CDR3 sequence is 15 residues long. Here the CDR3 reads CASSPTSGGTDTQYF. The DNA for the CDR3 is TGTGCCAGCAGTCCGACTAGCGGGGGCACAGATACGCAGTATTTT.

The chain links TRBV30 to TRBJ2-1; 10 bases align to TRBD1. The length of the CDR3 is 16 residues. With 0 bases clipped from V and 7 bases from J, the junction kept 9 bases outside the gene matches. Germline CDR1 and CDR2: GTSNPN and SVGIG (reference sequence). The CDR3 DNA follows: TGTGCCTGGAGTGTTTATGACAGGGGGCGAAGGAATGAGCAGTTCTTC. Encoded protein: CAWSVYDRGRRNEQFF.

The chain uses TRBV24-1 and TRBJ2-5; the D gene is possibly TRBD1 (6 bases). CDR1 is KGHDR, CDR2 SFDVKD, per germline. The V gene lost 1 base and the J gene lost 1 base, with 9 bases spanning the gap. This CDR3 has 15 residues. The CDR3 spells CATSDFRGGQETQYF. CDR3 nucleotide sequence: TGTGCCACCAGTGATTTCAGGGGTGGCCAAGAGACCCAGTACTTC.

The chain recombines TRBV5-1 with TRBJ1-1; 9 bases are shared with TRBD1. J was trimmed by 4 bases and V by 4 bases; bases with no gene match: 8. Germline V CDR1 and CDR2: SGHRS, YFSETQ. The CDR3 is 15 amino acids. The CDR3 DNA is TGCGCCAGCAGCCTAGGGACAGGGAAGGGCACTGAAGCTTTCTTT. This codes for CASSLGTGKGTEAFF.

The chain couples TRBV2 to TRBJ1-2, with TRBD1 as a possible D gene (6 bases). The length of the CDR3 is 12 residues. Between the trimmed V and J ends, which lost 3 bases and 7 bases, there was a span of 9 bases. The V gene's germline CDR1 is SNHLY and CDR2 FYNNEI. The CDR3 loop is CASSERGGGYTF. The CDR3, as DNA: TGTGCCAGCAGTGAGAGAGGGGGTGGCTACACCTTC.

This rearrangement joins TRBV5-6 to TRBJ2-5, with 7 positions matching TRBD2. The V gene's germline CDR1 is SGHDT and CDR2 YYEEEE. CDR3 size: 15 residues. The trim removed 4 bases at V and 5 bases at J, leaving 11 bases unmatched. The CDR3 bases are TGTGCCAGCAGCCCCCAGGGAGGGGCCGCCGAGACCCAGTACTTC. Amino acids: CASSPQGGAAETQYF. Using reference TRBV5-6 and TRBJ2-5 for the parts outside the CDR3, the full variable domain is DAGVTQSPTHLIKTRGQQVTLRCSPKSGHDTVSWYQQALGQGPQFIFQYYEEEERQRGNFPDRFSGHQFPNYSSELNVNALLLGDSALYLCASSPQGGAAETQYFGPGTRLLVL.

V is TRBV29-1 and J is TRBJ2-3; 8 nucleotides match TRBD2. Germline CDR1 reads SQVTM; CDR2 reads ANQGSEA. The CDR3 is 13 residues long. Unmatched junction bases numbered 3, after V lost 7 bases and J lost 0 bases. In DNA form, the CDR3 reads TGCAGCGCCGGGGGGGTTAGCACAGATACGCAGTATTTT. Translation: CSAGGVSTDTQYF.

The rearrangement joins TRBV11-2 to TRBJ2-5; 9 bases are a match to TRBD1. The CDR3 consists of 15 residues. Germline CDR1 is SGHAT and CDR2 is FQNNGV. V was pared by 3 bases and J by 7 bases, with 9 bases of the junction left unmatched. The CDR3 is CASSLARTGEGTQYF. Written as DNA, the CDR3 is TGTGCCAGCAGCTTGGCTAGGACAGGGGAAGGGACCCAGTACTTC.

The chain carries TRBV2 and TRBJ1-2; TRBD1 matches 8 bases. Germline assignment: CDR1 SNHLY and CDR2 FYNNEI. Losses at the gene ends were 6 bases for V and 8 bases for J; bases not matched to a gene: 5. CDR3 length: 12 residues. CDR3 sequence (DNA): TGTGCCAGCAGATCAGGGGGCATGGGCTACACCTTC. Its translation: CASRSGGMGYTF.

The genes are TRBV5-1 and TRBJ2-5, with TRBD1 as a possible D gene (6 bases). In germline, CDR1 is SGHRS, CDR2 YFSETQ. The CDR3 length is 14 residues. V was cut by 9 bases and J by 2 bases, with 17 bases left in between. The CDR3, as DNA: TGCGCCACCCGAGTGGGGACACCTCAAGAGACCCAGTACTTC. Encoded protein: CATRVGTPQETQYF.

This rearrangement joins TRBV7-9 to TRBJ2-1; 8 bases match TRBD1. The germline V gene has CDR1 SEHNR and CDR2 FQNEAQ (reference sequence). The V segment lost 1 base and the J segment 10 bases; nucleotides outside the gene matches: 9. The CDR3 consists of 15 residues. CDR3 loop: CASSLGGGQGREQFF. CDR3 nucleotide sequence: TGTGCCAGCAGCTTAGGGGGTGGACAGGGCCGGGAGCAGTTCTTC.

As to this clone: At one boundary the junction diverges from the germline segment, which might be a read error. The genes are TRBV24-1 and TRBJ2-7; perhaps TRBD1 as D (6 bases). This CDR3 is 16 amino acids long. Germline CDR1 is KGHDR and CDR2 is SFDVKD. CDR3 bases: TGTGCCACCAGCGATTGGCGGACAGAGGGCTCCTACGAGCAGTACTTC. It translates to CATSDWRTEGSYEQYF.